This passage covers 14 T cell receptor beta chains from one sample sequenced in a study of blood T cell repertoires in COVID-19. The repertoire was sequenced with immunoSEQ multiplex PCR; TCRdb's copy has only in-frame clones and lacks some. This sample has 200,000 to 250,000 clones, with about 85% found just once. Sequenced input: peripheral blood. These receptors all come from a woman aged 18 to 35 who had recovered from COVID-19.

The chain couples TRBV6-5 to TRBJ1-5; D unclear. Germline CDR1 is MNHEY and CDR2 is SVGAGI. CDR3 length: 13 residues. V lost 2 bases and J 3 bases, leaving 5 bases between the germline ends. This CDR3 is CASSYSHNQPQHF. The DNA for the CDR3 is TGTGCCAGCAGTTACAGCCACAATCAGCCCCAGCATTTT.

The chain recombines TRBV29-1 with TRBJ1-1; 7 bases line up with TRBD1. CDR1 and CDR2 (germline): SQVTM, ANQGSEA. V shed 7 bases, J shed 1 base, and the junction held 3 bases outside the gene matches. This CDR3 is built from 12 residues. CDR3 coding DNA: TGCAGCGGACACAGGGGGAACACTGAAGCTTTCTTT. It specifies CSGHRGNTEAFF.

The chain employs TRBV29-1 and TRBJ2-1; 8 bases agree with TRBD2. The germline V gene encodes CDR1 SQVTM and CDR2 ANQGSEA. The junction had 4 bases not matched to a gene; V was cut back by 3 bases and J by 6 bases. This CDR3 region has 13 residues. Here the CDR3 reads CSVDREGRNEQFF. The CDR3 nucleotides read TGCAGCGTTGACCGGGAGGGCCGCAATGAGCAGTTCTTC.

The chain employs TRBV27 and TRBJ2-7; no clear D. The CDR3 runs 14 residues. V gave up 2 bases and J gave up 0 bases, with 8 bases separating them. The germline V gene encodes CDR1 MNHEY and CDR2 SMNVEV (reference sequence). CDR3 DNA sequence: TGTGCCAGCAGTTTACGCGAGAACTCCTACGAGCAGTACTTC. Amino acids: CASSLRENSYEQYF.

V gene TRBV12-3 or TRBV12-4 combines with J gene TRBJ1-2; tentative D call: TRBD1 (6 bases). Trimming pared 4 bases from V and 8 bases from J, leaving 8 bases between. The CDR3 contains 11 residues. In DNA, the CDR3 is TGTGCCAGCAGTTACCAGGGGGGCTACACCTTC. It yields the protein CASSYQGGYTF.

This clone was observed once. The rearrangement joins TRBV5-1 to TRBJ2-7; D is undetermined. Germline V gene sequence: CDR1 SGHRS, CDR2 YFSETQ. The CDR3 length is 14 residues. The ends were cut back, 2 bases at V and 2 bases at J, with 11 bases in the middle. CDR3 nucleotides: TGCGCCAGCAGCTTAAATGACATTCCCTACGAGCAGTACTTC. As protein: CASSLNDIPYEQYF.

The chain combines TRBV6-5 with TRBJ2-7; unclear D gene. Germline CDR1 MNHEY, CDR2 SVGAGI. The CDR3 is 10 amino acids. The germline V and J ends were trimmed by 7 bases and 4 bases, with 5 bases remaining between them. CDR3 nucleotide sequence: TGTGCCAGCAATGCGTACGAGCAGTACTTC. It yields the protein CASNAYEQYF.

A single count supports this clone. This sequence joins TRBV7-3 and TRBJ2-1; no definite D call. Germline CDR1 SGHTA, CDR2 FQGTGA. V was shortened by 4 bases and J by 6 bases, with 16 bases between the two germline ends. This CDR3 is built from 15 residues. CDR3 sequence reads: CASSSLPGSLNEQFF. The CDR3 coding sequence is TGTGCCAGCAGCTCACTTCCGGGTTCACTCAATGAGCAGTTCTTC.

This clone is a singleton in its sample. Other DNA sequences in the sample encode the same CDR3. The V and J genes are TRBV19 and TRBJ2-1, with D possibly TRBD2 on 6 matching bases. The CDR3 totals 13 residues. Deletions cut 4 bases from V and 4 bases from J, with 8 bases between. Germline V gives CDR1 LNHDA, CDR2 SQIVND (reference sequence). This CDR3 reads CASSTGLYNEQFF. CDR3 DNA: TGTGCCAGTAGTACGGGACTTTACAATGAGCAGTTCTTC.

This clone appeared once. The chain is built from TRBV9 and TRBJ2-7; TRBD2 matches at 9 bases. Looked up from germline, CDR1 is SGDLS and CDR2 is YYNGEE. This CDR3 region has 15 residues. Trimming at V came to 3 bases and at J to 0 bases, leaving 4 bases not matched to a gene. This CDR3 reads CASSESSGSSYEQYF. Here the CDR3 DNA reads TGTGCCAGCAGCGAAAGTAGCGGGAGCTCCTACGAGCAGTACTTC.

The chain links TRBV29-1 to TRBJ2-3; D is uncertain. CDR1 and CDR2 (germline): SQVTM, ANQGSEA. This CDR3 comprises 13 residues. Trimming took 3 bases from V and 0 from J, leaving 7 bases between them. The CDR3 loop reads CSVEAQSTDTQYF. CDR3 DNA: TGCAGCGTTGAGGCCCAAAGCACAGATACGCAGTATTTT.

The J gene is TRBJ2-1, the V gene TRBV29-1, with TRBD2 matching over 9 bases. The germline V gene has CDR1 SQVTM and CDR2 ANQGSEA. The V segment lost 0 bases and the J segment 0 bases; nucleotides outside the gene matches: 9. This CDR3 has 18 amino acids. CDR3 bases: TGCAGCGTTGAAGACACTAGCGGGTCGTCCTTCTCCTACAATGAGCAGTTCTTC. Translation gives CSVEDTSGSSFSYNEQFF.

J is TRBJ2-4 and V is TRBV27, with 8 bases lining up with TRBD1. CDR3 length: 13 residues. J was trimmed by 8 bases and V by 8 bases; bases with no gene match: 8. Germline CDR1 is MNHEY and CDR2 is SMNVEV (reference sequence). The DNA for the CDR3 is TGTGCCAGCCATGCAGGGGGCTCGGACATTCAGTACTTC. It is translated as CASHAGGSDIQYF.

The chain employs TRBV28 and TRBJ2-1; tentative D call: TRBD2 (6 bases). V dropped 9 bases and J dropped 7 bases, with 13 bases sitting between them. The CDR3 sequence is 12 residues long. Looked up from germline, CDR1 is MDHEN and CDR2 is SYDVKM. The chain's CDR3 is CASRDSLNEQFF. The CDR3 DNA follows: TGTGCCAGTCGGGACTCCTTAAATGAGCAGTTCTTC.